A selection of T cell receptor beta chains follows, all from one sample in a study of preoperative IRX-2 immunotherapy in early breast cancer. Data came from immunoSEQ multiplex PCR; TCRdb stores just in-frame clones and leaves some out. In the table there are 40,000 to 45,000 clones, less than 95% of which are singletons. Sample: tumor tissue, taken after IRX-2 immunotherapy. These receptors all come from a human donor with breast cancer. The CDR3 runs from the conserved cysteine through the conserved F or W. D genes are given only for firm matches. Clone size is given for some rows only: seen once, a few or many times, or a class if the clone is expanded.

CDR3 length: 16
clone size: .
J gene: TRBJ2-7
D gene: .
V gene: TRBV5-1
CDR3 DNA: TGCGCCAGCAGCATGTCTCAGGGACCTAGCTCCTACGAGCAGTACTTC
CDR3 protein: CASSMSQGPSSYEQYF

CDR3 length: 16
clone size: .
J gene: TRBJ2-3
D gene: .
V gene: TRBV4-2
CDR3 DNA: TGTGCCAGCAGCCAGCAGCTAGCGACCCGCACAGATACGCAGTATTTT
CDR3 protein: CASSQQLATRTDTQYF

CDR3 length: 17
clone size: .
J gene: TRBJ2-5
D gene: .
V gene: TRBV7-9
CDR3 DNA: TGTGCCAGCAGCCACGATGCGGTTCCTACGCCCCCAGAGACCCAGTACTTC
CDR3 protein: CASSHDAVPTPPETQYF

CDR3 length: 16
clone size: .
J gene: TRBJ1-5
D gene: .
V gene: TRBV18
CDR3 DNA: TGTGCCAGCTCACCTCAACCCCCGGGGATGGTTCAGCCCCAGCATTTT
CDR3 protein: CASSPQPPGMVQPQHF

CDR3 length: 15
clone size: .
J gene: TRBJ1-2
D gene: TRBD1
V gene: TRBV5-1
CDR3 DNA: TGCGCCAGCAGCTTGGGAGGGACAGGGAACTATGGCTACACCTTC
CDR3 protein: CASSLGGTGNYGYTF

CDR3 length: 15
clone size: .
J gene: TRBJ2-7
D gene: TRBD1
V gene: TRBV28
CDR3 DNA: TGTGCCAGCAGTAGGTGGAGCAGGGGGCTCGACGAGCAGTACTTC
CDR3 protein: CASSRWSRGLDEQYF

CDR3 length: 15
clone size: .
J gene: TRBJ1-1
D gene: .
V gene: TRBV27
CDR3 DNA: TGTGCCAGCAGTTTGTGGTGGGGCCCATACACTGAAGCTTTCTTT
CDR3 protein: CASSLWWGPYTEAFF

CDR3 length: 14
clone size: .
J gene: TRBJ2-7
D gene: TRBD1
V gene: TRBV7-9
CDR3 DNA: TGTGCCAGCAGCTTAGGGACAGGGTCCGACGAGCAGTACTTC
CDR3 protein: CASSLGTGSDEQYF

CDR3 length: 15
clone size: .
J gene: TRBJ1-4
D gene: .
V gene: TRBV28
CDR3 DNA: TGTGCCAGCAATCAGGCCTTCGCAACTAATGAAAAACTGTTTTTT
CDR3 protein: CASNQAFATNEKLFF

CDR3 length: 13
clone size: .
J gene: TRBJ2-1
D gene: .
V gene: TRBV10-3
CDR3 DNA: TGTGCCATCAGTGGTCCTTCTAGCGATGAGCAGTTCTTC
CDR3 protein: CAISGPSSDEQFF

CDR3 length: 14
clone size: .
J gene: TRBJ2-2
D gene: .
V gene: TRBV6-1
CDR3 DNA: TGTGCCAGCAGTGAACTCCCTTTTTCTGGCGAGCTGTTTTTT
CDR3 protein: CASSELPFSGELFF

CDR3 length: 15
clone size: .
J gene: TRBJ2-7
D gene: TRBD1
V gene: TRBV28
CDR3 DNA: TGTGCCAGCAGTTTTCCCCGGGACAGGACGTACGAGCAGTACTTC
CDR3 protein: CASSFPRDRTYEQYF

CDR3 length: 12
clone size: .
J gene: TRBJ1-5
D gene: .
V gene: TRBV7-8
CDR3 DNA: TGTGCCAGCAGCTTAGTAAATCAGCCCCAGCATTTT
CDR3 protein: CASSLVNQPQHF

CDR3 length: 14
clone size: .
J gene: TRBJ2-2
D gene: .
V gene: TRBV5-6
CDR3 DNA: TGTGCCAGCAGCTTGGACCGCGCCACCGGGGAGCTGTTTTTT
CDR3 protein: CASSLDRATGELFF

CDR3 length: 14
clone size: once
J gene: TRBJ2-7
D gene: .
V gene: TRBV7-6
CDR3 DNA: TGTGCCAGCAGCATCGGGGCCGGCCCCTACGAGCAGTACTTC
CDR3 protein: CASSIGAGPYEQYF

CDR3 length: 15
clone size: .
J gene: TRBJ1-6
D gene: .
V gene: TRBV27
CDR3 DNA: TGTGCCAGCAGCATTCGGGGTAACCATAATTCACCCCTCCACTTT
CDR3 protein: CASSIRGNHNSPLHF

CDR3 length: 9
clone size: .
J gene: TRBJ1-2
D gene: .
V gene: TRBV2
CDR3 DNA: TGTGCCAGATCAGGGTCCTACACCTTC
CDR3 protein: CARSGSYTF

CDR3 length: 15
clone size: .
J gene: TRBJ1-5
D gene: .
V gene: TRBV9
CDR3 DNA: TGTGCCAGCAGCGTAGGACAGCATAGCAATCAGCCCCAGCATTTT
CDR3 protein: CASSVGQHSNQPQHF

CDR3 length: 15
clone size: .
J gene: TRBJ2-3
D gene: .
V gene: TRBV4-1
CDR3 DNA: TGCGCCAGCAGCCCTCTCCGAGGAGAGGAAGATACGCAGTATTTT
CDR3 protein: CASSPLRGEEDTQYF

CDR3 length: 15
clone size: .
J gene: TRBJ1-4
D gene: .
V gene: TRBV7-6
CDR3 DNA: TGTGCCAGCAGCTTAGGGACAGTCCCCGAAGAAAAACTGTTTTTT
CDR3 protein: CASSLGTVPEEKLFF

CDR3 length: 14
clone size: .
J gene: TRBJ2-7
D gene: .
V gene: TRBV30
CDR3 DNA: TGTGCCTGGTCCAAGGGGGTTCTCTCCTACGAGCAGTACTTC
CDR3 protein: CAWSKGVLSYEQYF

CDR3 length: 13
clone size: .
J gene: TRBJ1-1
D gene: .
V gene: TRBV19
CDR3 DNA: TGTGCCAGTAGCCTGAGTTATGGCACTGAAGCTTTCTTT
CDR3 protein: CASSLSYGTEAFF

CDR3 length: 14
clone size: .
J gene: TRBJ1-6
D gene: .
V gene: TRBV2
CDR3 DNA: TGTGCCAGCAGACCTCCACGCGATTTGTCACCCCTCCACTTT
CDR3 protein: CASRPPRDLSPLHF

CDR3 length: 14
clone size: .
J gene: TRBJ2-1
D gene: TRBD2
V gene: TRBV30
CDR3 DNA: TGTGCCTGGAGTGCGGGACTAACGGGTAATGAGCAGTTCTTC
CDR3 protein: CAWSAGLTGNEQFF

CDR3 length: 17
clone size: .
J gene: TRBJ2-3
D gene: .
V gene: TRBV9
CDR3 DNA: TGTGCCAGCAGCGTAGTCGGTTCGGTCACAGCCACAGATACGCAGTATTTT
CDR3 protein: CASSVVGSVTATDTQYF

CDR3 length: 15
clone size: .
J gene: TRBJ1-3
D gene: .
V gene: TRBV5-1
CDR3 DNA: TGCGCCAGCAGCGGATCGACAGGACCTGGAAACACCATATATTTT
CDR3 protein: CASSGSTGPGNTIYF

CDR3 length: 14
clone size: .
J gene: TRBJ2-7
D gene: .
V gene: TRBV5-6
CDR3 DNA: TGTGCCAGCAGCTGGGGTACGGGTACCTACGAGCAGTACTTC
CDR3 protein: CASSWGTGTYEQYF

CDR3 length: 17
clone size: .
J gene: TRBJ2-5
D gene: TRBD2
V gene: TRBV2
CDR3 DNA: TGTGCCAGCGAAGTGGGGACTAGCGGGGGTCCGGGTGAGACCCAGTACTTC
CDR3 protein: CASEVGTSGGPGETQYF

CDR3 length: 12
clone size: .
J gene: TRBJ2-5
D gene: .
V gene: TRBV7-2
CDR3 DNA: TGTGCCAGCAGCAGTTTTCTCGGGACCCAGTACTTC
CDR3 protein: CASSSFLGTQYF

CDR3 length: 16
clone size: .
J gene: TRBJ2-5
D gene: TRBD2
V gene: TRBV28
CDR3 DNA: TGTGCCAGCAGTTTTCTCGCGGGAGGGCCCCCAGAGACCCAGTACTTC
CDR3 protein: CASSFLAGGPPETQYF

CDR3 length: 12
clone size: .
J gene: TRBJ1-2
D gene: .
V gene: TRBV28
CDR3 DNA: TGTGCCAGCAGTCAAGAGAGGTATGGCTACACCTTC
CDR3 protein: CASSQERYGYTF

CDR3 length: 15
clone size: .
J gene: TRBJ1-5
D gene: .
V gene: TRBV15
CDR3 DNA: TGTGCCACCAGCAGAGGGCGTGGTGGGGTAGGGCCCCAGCATTTT
CDR3 protein: CATSRGRGGVGPQHF

CDR3 length: 15
clone size: .
J gene: TRBJ2-5
D gene: .
V gene: TRBV19
CDR3 DNA: TGTGCCAGTGCCCTCTCTGAACGAACCTGGGAGACCCAGTACTTC
CDR3 protein: CASALSERTWETQYF

CDR3 length: 13
clone size: few
J gene: TRBJ1-6
D gene: .
V gene: TRBV7-6
CDR3 DNA: TGTGCCAGCAGCGCGCGAGAGAATTCACCCCTCCACTTT
CDR3 protein: CASSARENSPLHF

CDR3 length: 18
clone size: .
J gene: TRBJ1-3
D gene: TRBD1
V gene: TRBV4-2
CDR3 DNA: TGTGCCAGCAGCCGAGAGCACCGGGGCAGGGGGCGAGGAAACACCATATATTTT
CDR3 protein: CASSREHRGRGRGNTIYF

CDR3 length: 12
clone size: .
J gene: TRBJ2-3
D gene: .
V gene: TRBV2
CDR3 DNA: TGTGCCAGCAGGACAACAGGGAAGGAGCCGTATTTT
CDR3 protein: CASRTTGKEPYF

CDR3 length: 14
clone size: .
J gene: TRBJ2-1
D gene: .
V gene: TRBV6-4
CDR3 DNA: TGTGCCAGCACAAAGGAGGCCGGAAACAATGAGCAGTTCTTC
CDR3 protein: CASTKEAGNNEQFF

CDR3 length: 14
clone size: .
J gene: TRBJ2-7
D gene: .
V gene: TRBV19
CDR3 DNA: TGTGCCAGTAGTGGCGGGGTCCGGGGATACGAGCAGTACTTC
CDR3 protein: CASSGGVRGYEQYF

CDR3 length: 15
clone size: .
J gene: TRBJ1-2
D gene: .
V gene: TRBV28
CDR3 DNA: TGTGCCAGCAGTTTATACAGGGAGTCGGGCGGGGGCTACACCTTC
CDR3 protein: CASSLYRESGGGYTF

CDR3 length: 18
clone size: .
J gene: TRBJ2-3
D gene: TRBD2
V gene: TRBV9
CDR3 DNA: TGTGCCAGCAGCGTAGGTTCGGGGACTAGCGGCCGCACAGATACGCAGTATTTT
CDR3 protein: CASSVGSGTSGRTDTQYF

CDR3 length: 15
clone size: .
J gene: TRBJ1-4
D gene: .
V gene: TRBV6-1
CDR3 DNA: TGTGCCAGCAGTGAATGGGGCCTCGGCCTTGAAAAACTGTTTTTT
CDR3 protein: CASSEWGLGLEKLFF

CDR3 length: 13
clone size: once
J gene: TRBJ2-2
D gene: .
V gene: TRBV19
CDR3 DNA: TGTGCCAGTAGTCTCAGGGACACCGGGGAGCTGTTTTTT
CDR3 protein: CASSLRDTGELFF

CDR3 length: 17
clone size: .
J gene: TRBJ2-5
D gene: TRBD2
V gene: TRBV11-3
CDR3 DNA: TGTGCCAGCAGCCCCGGGACTAGCGGGAGTAGGATGGAGACCCAGTACTTC
CDR3 protein: CASSPGTSGSRMETQYF

CDR3 length: 15
clone size: .
J gene: TRBJ1-1
D gene: .
V gene: TRBV5-5
CDR3 DNA: TGTGCCAGCAGTCCTAGGTGGGAAACGAACACTGAAGCTTTCTTT
CDR3 protein: CASSPRWETNTEAFF

CDR3 length: 15
clone size: once
J gene: TRBJ2-7
D gene: .
V gene: TRBV4-2
CDR3 DNA: TGTGCCAGCAGCCAAGATCTATCAGTCATCTACGAGCAGTACTTC
CDR3 protein: CASSQDLSVIYEQYF

CDR3 length: 15
clone size: .
J gene: TRBJ2-7
D gene: .
V gene: TRBV7-9
CDR3 DNA: TGTGCCAGCAGCCGCGGGACAGATGTTCGTTCCAGGAGGTACTTC
CDR3 protein: CASSRGTDVRSRRYF

CDR3 length: 14
clone size: once
J gene: TRBJ1-1
D gene: .
V gene: TRBV9
CDR3 DNA: TGTGCCAGCAGCGTAGCAGGTATGAACACTGAAGCTTTCTTT
CDR3 protein: CASSVAGMNTEAFF

CDR3 length: 18
clone size: .
J gene: TRBJ1-6
D gene: .
V gene: TRBV28
CDR3 DNA: TGTGCCAGCACCGGGGGAGGTGATTGGGCCCTTGGCAAGTCACCCCTCCACTTT
CDR3 protein: CASTGGGDWALGKSPLHF

CDR3 length: 15
clone size: .
J gene: TRBJ1-6
D gene: TRBD1
V gene: TRBV18
CDR3 DNA: TGTGCCAGCTCACTGGACAGGGGTCAAAATTCACCCCTCCACTTT
CDR3 protein: CASSLDRGQNSPLHF

CDR3 length: 15
clone size: .
J gene: TRBJ1-4
D gene: .
V gene: TRBV5-4
CDR3 DNA: TGTGCCAGCAGCAAGGACACTACAACTAATGAAAAACTGTTTTTT
CDR3 protein: CASSKDTTTNEKLFF

CDR3 length: 12
clone size: .
J gene: TRBJ1-2
D gene: .
V gene: TRBV9
CDR3 DNA: TGTGCCAGCAGTTCGGGTCCGGATGGCTACACCTTC
CDR3 protein: CASSSGPDGYTF